These 27 T cell receptor beta chains came from one sample sequenced in a study of T-cell memory formation after mild COVID-19. MiXCR was run by TCRdb on the 5' RACE reads, yielding one entry per CDR3 protein. The sample holds 300,000 to 400,000 distinct CDR3 sequences, under 30% seen once. The sequenced material came from PBMCs or a T cell subset sorted from them (not recorded which). All receptors come from an adult woman who had mild COVID-19 (a few samples of this study predate the infection). Cell type and time point are not known.

This clonotype has only a few counts. The rearrangement links TRBV10-3 to TRBJ2-1; no clear D gene. The CDR3 runs 11 residues. Germline V gives CDR1 ENHRY, CDR2 SYGVKD. Trimming took 4 bases from V and 8 from J, leaving 6 bases between them. The CDR3 reads CAISAAYEQFF. As DNA, the CDR3 is TGTGCCATCAGTGCCGCGTATGAGCAGTTCTTC.

There are a few counts of this clonotype. This CDR3 reads CASRGGDRRYYGYTF. The CDR3 DNA follows: TGTGCCAGCAGGGGGGGGGACAGGAGATACTATGGCTACACCTTC. J is TRBJ1-2 and V is TRBV12-3 or TRBV12-4; 8 bases agree with TRBD1. Trimming took 6 bases from V and 3 from J; bases not matched to a gene: 9. The CDR3 extends over 15 amino acids.

This clonotype was seen more than once but under ten times. The CDR3 sequence: CASSLTGAGSYNEQFF. DNA for the CDR3: TGTGCCAGCAGCTTAACCGGGGCGGGCTCCTACAATGAGCAGTTCTTC. The chain is built from TRBV7-3 and TRBJ2-1; D could derive from TRBD1 or TRBD2 (5 bases each). The V and J ends lost 0 bases and 0 bases respectively, with 9 bases between them. This CDR3 is 16 amino acids long. CDR1 and CDR2 from the germline V gene are SGHTA and FQGTGA.

This chain links TRBV20-1 with TRBJ2-2; D is uncertain. Germline V gene lookup returns CDR1 DFQATT and CDR2 SNEGSKA (reference sequence). The CDR3 is 15 amino acids. Trimming stripped 4 bases from V and 5 bases from J, with 17 bases between. CDR3 loop: CSATTHHEGTGELFF. CDR3 sequence (DNA): TGCAGTGCTACTACACATCATGAAGGGACCGGGGAGCTGTTTTTT.

J is TRBJ2-1 and V is TRBV9, with 8 bases identical to TRBD1. Germline V CDR1 and CDR2: SGDLS, YYNGEE. The V gene end was trimmed by 2 bases and the J gene end by 7 bases; junction bases not matched to a gene: 8. The CDR3 is made up of 15 amino acids. The CDR3 loop is CASSVGQGGGNEQFF. The CDR3 DNA reads as TGTGCCAGCAGCGTCGGACAGGGAGGTGGGAATGAGCAGTTCTTC.

The sample holds many counts of this clonotype. This sequence joins TRBV7-9 and TRBJ2-3; TRBD2 agrees at 10 bases. This CDR3 region has 17 residues. Germline loops: CDR1 SEHNR, CDR2 FQNEAQ (reference sequence). Losses at the gene ends were 5 bases for V and 4 bases for J; bases not matched to a gene: 12. CDR3 loop: CASSELSWSGRADTQYF. The CDR3 DNA reads as TGTGCCAGCAGCGAACTCTCGTGGAGCGGGAGGGCAGATACGCAGTATTTT.

This clonotype came up a few times. The chain couples TRBV20-1 to TRBJ2-5; 11 nucleotides match TRBD2. Germline CDR1 reads DFQATT; CDR2 reads SNEGSKA (reference sequence). J was trimmed by 5 bases and V by 2 bases; bases with no gene match: 7. This CDR3 is 15 amino acids long. The CDR3 spells CSARSLAGVHETQYF. The DNA of the CDR3 is TGCAGTGCTAGATCACTAGCGGGAGTCCACGAGACCCAGTACTTC.

This clonotype showed up just a few times. The chain links TRBV18 to TRBJ2-7, with 8 bases matching TRBD2. CDR3 length equals 17 residues. Germline lookup yields CDR1 KGHSH and CDR2 LQKENI. V was pared by 2 bases and J by 2 bases, with 11 bases of the junction left unmatched. CDR3 sequence (DNA): TGTGCCAGCTCACCAAACGGGATATTAGCGGGACCCTACGAGCAGTACTTC. The encoded protein is CASSPNGILAGPYEQYF.

The genes are TRBV9 and TRBJ1-1, with TRBD1 identical over 9 bases. Germline CDR1 and CDR2: SGDLS and YYNGEE. The ends lost 4 bases at V and 1 base at J; junction bases unmatched: 5. The CDR3 is 15 residues long. CDR3 DNA: TGTGCCAGCAGCCCAAGGGGACAGGGGAACACTGAAGCTTTCTTT. Amino acid sequence: CASSPRGQGNTEAFF.

J is TRBJ1-1 and V is TRBV10-3; D is undetermined. With 5 bases removed from V and 0 bases from J, the gap between germline ends came to 7 bases. The CDR3 contains 13 residues. Germline V gene lookup returns CDR1 ENHRY and CDR2 SYGVKD. Written as DNA, the CDR3 is TGTGCCATCAGTCAGGTGTTGAACACTGAAGCTTTCTTT. Protein: CAISQVLNTEAFF.

J is TRBJ1-2 and V is TRBV3-1, with D unresolved. Germline V gene lookup returns CDR1 LGHDT and CDR2 YNNKEL (reference sequence). Trimming took off 2 bases at V and 3 bases at J, with 10 bases between the two ends. This CDR3 has 14 amino acids. In DNA form, the CDR3 reads TGTGCCAGCAGCCAATCCGGGGATTACTATGGCTACACCTTC. Protein: CASSQSGDYYGYTF. The whole variable domain, remainder taken from reference TRBV3-1 and TRBJ1-2, is DTAVSQTPKYLVTQMGNDKSIKCEQNLGHDTMYWYKQDSKKFLKIMFSYNNKELIINETVPNRFSPKSPDKAHLNLHINSLELGDSAVYFCASSQSGDYYGYTFGSGTRLTVV.

The rearrangement joins TRBV24-1 to TRBJ1-6; perhaps TRBD1 as D (5 bases). From germline, CDR1 is KGHDR and CDR2 SFDVKD. The CDR3 has 16 amino acids. V lost 2 bases to trimming and J lost 10 bases, with 17 bases between them. The CDR3 nucleotides are TGTGCCACCAGTGATTGGTCCGGGACGGTCGTATCACCCCTCCACTTT. Residues: CATSDWSGTVVSPLHF.

This clonotype was detected a few times. The rearrangement joins TRBV5-1 to TRBJ2-7, with 12 bases fitting TRBD2. CDR1 is SGHRS, CDR2 YFSETQ, per germline. This CDR3 has 18 residues. Trimming at V came to 6 bases and at J to 3 bases, leaving 16 bases not matched to a gene. CDR3 coding DNA: TGCGCCAGCAAGGACGGGACTGCTAGCGGGAGGGCCGGCTACGAGCAGTACTTC. It codes for CASKDGTASGRAGYEQYF.

The genes are TRBV12-3 or TRBV12-4 and TRBJ1-2; tentative D call: TRBD1 (5 bases). The V end lost 6 bases, the J end lost 0 bases, and 11 bases lay between the germline ends. The CDR3 runs 14 residues. The CDR3: CASSPPGANYGYTF. As DNA, the CDR3 is TGTGCCAGCAGCCCCCCGGGGGCTAACTATGGCTACACCTTC.

This clonotype showed up just a few times. V usage is TRBV6-5 and J usage is TRBJ1-1; D is uncertain. The germline V gene encodes CDR1 MNHEY and CDR2 SVGAGI. V was pared by 6 bases and J by 5 bases, with 16 bases between. This CDR3 has 14 residues. The CDR3 here is CASSPVEVSTEAFF. The CDR3 bases are TGTGCCAGCAGCCCTGTGGAAGTTTCGACTGAAGCTTTCTTT.

This clonotype came up many times. This chain connects TRBV24-1 to TRBJ2-3; possible D gene TRBD1, 6 bases. This CDR3 is built from 15 residues. V was clipped by 4 bases and J by 5 bases, with 15 bases between them. Germline values: CDR1 KGHDR, CDR2 SFDVKD. Here the CDR3 reads CATSDQGSAGDTQYF. The CDR3 DNA sequence: TGTGCCACCAGTGACCAGGGGTCTGCTGGAGATACGCAGTATTTT.

This chain uses TRBV30 with TRBJ2-7; 7 bases agree with TRBD2. This CDR3 has 15 amino acids. Germline V gene lookup returns CDR1 GTSNPN and CDR2 SVGIG (reference sequence). The J segment lost 4 bases and the V segment lost 0 bases, leaving 9 bases of the junction unmatched. The CDR3 sequence: CAWSVRRESLYEQYF. CDR3 in DNA: TGTGCCTGGAGTGTACGGCGGGAGTCGTTATACGAGCAGTACTTC.

This clonotype was seen a handful of times. The gene calls are TRBV9 and TRBJ2-7; 9 nucleotides line up with TRBD2. The CDR3 spans 15 residues. CDR1 is SGDLS, CDR2 YYNGEE, per germline. J was trimmed by 6 bases and V by 0 bases; bases with no gene match: 7. The CDR3 reads CASSVAGSGRLEQYF. CDR3 nucleotide sequence: TGTGCCAGCAGCGTAGCCGGTAGCGGGAGACTCGAGCAGTACTTC.

The chain couples TRBV5-1 to TRBJ2-3; a possible D gene is TRBD1 (6 bases). V shed 0 bases and J shed 2 bases, with 22 bases lying between them. The CDR3 contains 19 residues. From germline, CDR1 is SGHRS and CDR2 YFSETQ. The CDR3 DNA reads as TGCGCCAGCAGCTTGGGTCAGGGGATACATCCCATACCCACAGATACGCAGTATTTT. Amino acid sequence: CASSLGQGIHPIPTDTQYF.

The genes are TRBV5-1 and TRBJ2-6; D is unclear. This CDR3 is 16 amino acids long. Germline V gene data show CDR1 as SGHRS and CDR2 as YFSETQ. With 0 bases removed from V and 0 bases from J, the gap between germline ends came to 7 bases. Here the CDR3 DNA reads TGCGCCAGCAGCTTGGCCTATAACTCTGGGGCCAACGTCCTGACTTTC. Amino acids: CASSLAYNSGANVLTF.

This clonotype was counted only a few times. Here the CDR3 reads CASSLRLSSYNEQFF. The DNA of the CDR3 is TGTGCCAGCAGCTTAAGGCTGAGCTCCTACAATGAGCAGTTCTTC. This sequence joins TRBV7-8 and TRBJ2-1; no firm D call. Between the trimmed V and J ends, which lost 2 bases and 0 bases, there was a span of 8 bases. Per the germline V gene, CDR1 is SGHVS and CDR2 is FQNEAQ. The CDR3 sequence is 15 residues long.

CDR3 sequence: CASGRGVQPQHF. CDR3 DNA sequence: TGTGCTAGTGGTAGGGGGGTACAGCCCCAGCATTTT. The chain links TRBV12-5 to TRBJ1-5; possible D gene TRBD1, 6 bases. Trimming took off 5 bases at V and 7 bases at J, with 9 bases between the two ends. The germline gives CDR1 LGHNT, CDR2 FRNRAP. CDR3 length equals 12 residues.

The chain has TRBV6-1 and TRBJ1-4; D is ambiguous. V lost 4 bases and J lost 7, with 13 bases in between. CDR1 and CDR2 (germline): MNHNS, SASEGT. CDR3 length equals 14 residues. The CDR3 loop reads CASSAGSNGEKLFF. In DNA form, the CDR3 reads TGTGCCAGCAGTGCGGGTTCAAATGGTGAAAAACTGTTTTTT.

The V and J genes are TRBV20-1 and TRBJ1-2; D ambiguous. The germline gives CDR1 DFQATT, CDR2 SNEGSKA (reference sequence). The V and J ends lost 5 bases and 7 bases respectively, with 14 bases between them. The CDR3 spans 12 residues. This CDR3 reads CSAPRGVRGYTF. For the CDR3, the DNA is TGCAGTGCTCCCCGTGGGGTCCGTGGCTACACCTTC.

The CDR3 here is CASSPRQGFGQPQHF. As DNA, the CDR3 is TGTGCCAGCTCACCACGGCAGGGGTTTGGGCAGCCCCAGCATTTT. The chain has TRBV18 and TRBJ1-5, with D possibly being TRBD1 (6 bases). Trimming removed 1 base at V and 7 bases at J, with 14 bases between. The germline gives CDR1 KGHSH, CDR2 LQKENI. The CDR3 is made up of 15 amino acids.

This clonotype has only a few counts. V usage is TRBV20-1 and J usage is TRBJ2-5; D possibly corresponds to TRBD2 (7 bases). Looked up from germline, CDR1 is DFQATT and CDR2 is SNEGSKA (reference sequence). The CDR3 is made up of 14 amino acids. CDR3 sequence reads: CSAGRGGSQETQYF. CDR3 sequence (DNA): TGCAGCGCGGGCAGGGGAGGGAGCCAAGAGACCCAGTACTTC.

For the CDR3, the DNA is TGTGCCACCAGTGATCACATGGGACAGCCGAACACCGGGGAGCTGTTTTTT. It specifies CATSDHMGQPNTGELFF. The chain uses TRBV24-1 and TRBJ2-2, with TRBD1 identical over 7 bases. The CDR3 is 17 residues long. The V and J ends lost 3 bases and 0 bases, in that order; junction bases with no gene match: 6. Germline V gene data show CDR1 as KGHDR and CDR2 as SFDVKD.